This T cell receptor beta chain originates from a study of human T cells and chemical hapten exposure. About the research overall: Patients were mainly female, each with alopecia areata, totalis or universalis.

Study-wide findings and caveats: Donors' alopecia may make their immune response differ from healthy people's. Patch test score rose with PT1 expanded TCRs, significant at 8, 16, 32, not 4.

Germline assignment: CDR1 SGHTA and CDR2 FQGNSA. The CDR3 spans 13 residues. V gave up 6 bases and J gave up 4 bases; unmatched junction bases: 1. Stated time point: patch test 1, 2 weeks after DPC sensitization. Treatment described: therapeutic diphenylcyclopropenone sensitization with weekly scalp DPC. In regard to this clonotype: Its matching antigen is unknown.

TCRdb redid the calling of the RACE reads with MiXCR, one entry per CDR3 protein. Of under 150,000 distinct CDR3 sequences in the sample, roughly 12% were seen once. The chain carries TRBV7-2 and TRBJ2-3, with 10 bases that match TRBD2. The origin of this receptor is a woman aged 45-60 years with alopecia areata. Some clones in this sample may be carry-over from other donors' samples. This specimen was whole blood, taken in connection with sensitization to the hapten diphenylcyclopropenone (DPC). The DNA of the CDR3 is TGTGCCAGCAGGACTAGCGGGTCAGATACGCAGTATTTT. Its translation: CASRTSGSDTQYF. Filled out from reference TRBV7-2 and TRBJ2-3, the complete variable domain reads GAGVSQSPSNKVTEKGKDVELRCDPISGHTALYWYRQSLGQGLEFLIYFQGNSAPDKSGLPSDRFSAERTGGSVSTLTIQRTQQEDSAVYLCASRTSGSDTQYFGPGTRLTVL.